The clone carrying this T cell receptor (beta chain) was picked up one time. The entry originates in a study of blood T cells in healthy people across ages. The authors ran a second PCR of 7 to 11 cycles using a sample-barcoded 5' primer and a J-beta primer mix. TCRdb reprocessed the 5' RACE reads via MiXCR and lists one record per CDR3 protein. Here the sample spans more than 800,000 distinct CDR3 sequences, roughly 26% being singletons. This CDR3 spans 12 amino acids. With 8 bases removed from V and 4 bases from J, the gap between germline ends came to 11 bases. In germline, CDR1 is LGHNA, CDR2 YNFKEQ.

Sample: blood. The receptor was derived from a woman older than 75 in good health. The chain has TRBV4-2 and TRBJ1-2, with a weak D call TRBD1 (5 bases). CDR3 DNA sequence: TGTGCCAGCCGTGGGACGGCCTATGGCTACACCTTC. It yields the protein CASRGTAYGYTF.